This T cell receptor (beta chain) was obtained from a study of cytomegalovirus exposure and HLA in healthy donors. Likely unrecorded immune exposures existed in these nominally healthy donors. In the PCR, 60 Vbeta and 13 Jbeta primers were used. Clones were read by immunoSEQ multiplex PCR, and TCRdb kept only the in-frame ones, dropping some. The table has 100,000 to 150,000 clones, around 72% seen once. A word on this clone: What it binds is not known.

The CDR3 consists of 18 residues. Study outcomes and limitations: Later, an analysis found that common viral pathogens appeared to be linked with several of the most significant clusters. A later analysis found that most CMV-associated TCR beta chains appeared HLA-restricted.

The clonotype originates from a young man in good health and CMV-seronegative. Input material: PBMCs. The rearrangement uses TRBV12-2 and TRBJ2-5; the table calls TRBD1, which could not be checked here. TRBV12-2 is described as a pseudogene. The CDR3 coding sequence is TGTGCAAGTCGCTTTTTTTTCAGGTATAGAAGGTACCAAGAGACCCAGTACTTC. This gives the protein CASRFFFRYRRYQETQYF.